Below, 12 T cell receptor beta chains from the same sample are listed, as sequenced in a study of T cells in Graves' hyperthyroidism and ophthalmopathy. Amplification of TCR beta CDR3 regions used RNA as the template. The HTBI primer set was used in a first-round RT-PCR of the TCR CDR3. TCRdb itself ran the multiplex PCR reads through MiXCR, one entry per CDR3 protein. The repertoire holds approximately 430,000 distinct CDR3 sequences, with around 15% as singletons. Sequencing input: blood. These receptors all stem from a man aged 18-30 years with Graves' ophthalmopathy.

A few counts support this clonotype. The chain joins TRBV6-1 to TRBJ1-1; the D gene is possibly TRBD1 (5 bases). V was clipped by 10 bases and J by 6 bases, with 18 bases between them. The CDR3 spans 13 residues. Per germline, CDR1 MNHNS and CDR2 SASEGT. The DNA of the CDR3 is TGTGCCACCACTACGGGGGGGGTTGCTGAAGCTTTCTTT. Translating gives CATTTGGVAEAFF.

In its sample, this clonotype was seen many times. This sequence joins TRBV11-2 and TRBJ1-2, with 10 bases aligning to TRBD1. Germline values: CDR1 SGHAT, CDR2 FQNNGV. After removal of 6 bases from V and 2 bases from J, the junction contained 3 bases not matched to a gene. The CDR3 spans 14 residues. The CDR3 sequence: CASRSDRGNYGYTF. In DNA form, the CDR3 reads TGTGCCAGCAGGTCGGACAGGGGGAACTATGGCTACACCTTC.

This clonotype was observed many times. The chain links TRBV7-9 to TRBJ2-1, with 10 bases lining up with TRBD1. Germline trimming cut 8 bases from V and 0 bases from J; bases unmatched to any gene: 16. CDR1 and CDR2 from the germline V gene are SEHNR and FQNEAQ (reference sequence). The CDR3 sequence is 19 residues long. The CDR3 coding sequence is TGTGCCAGCCCTGGACAGGGGGGTTTAGCGGGCGACTCCTACAATGAGCAGTTCTTC. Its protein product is CASPGQGGLAGDSYNEQFF.

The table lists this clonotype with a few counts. The chain's CDR3 is CASSESGVDGYTF. DNA of the CDR3: TGCGCCAGCAGTGAATCTGGGGTTGATGGCTACACCTTC. V and J are TRBV10-1 and TRBJ1-2; D unresolved. The germline gives CDR1 WNHNN, CDR2 SYGVQD (reference sequence). V was clipped by 3 bases and J by 6 bases, with 11 bases between them. CDR3 length: 13 residues.

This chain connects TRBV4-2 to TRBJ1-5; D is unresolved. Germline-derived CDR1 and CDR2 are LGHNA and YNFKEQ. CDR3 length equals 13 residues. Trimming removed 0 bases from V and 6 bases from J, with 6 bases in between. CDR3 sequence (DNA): TGTGCCAGCAGCCAAGATTCGGCTCAGCCCCAGCATTTT. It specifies CASSQDSAQPQHF.

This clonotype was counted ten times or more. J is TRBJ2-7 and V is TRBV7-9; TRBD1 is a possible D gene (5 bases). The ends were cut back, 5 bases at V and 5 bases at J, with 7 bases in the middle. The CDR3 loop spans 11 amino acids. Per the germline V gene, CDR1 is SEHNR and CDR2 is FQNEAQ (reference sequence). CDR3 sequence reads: CASSRTNEQYF. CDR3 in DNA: TGTGCCAGCAGCAGGACAAACGAGCAGTACTTC. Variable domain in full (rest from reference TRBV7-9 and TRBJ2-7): DTGVSQNPRHKITKRGQNVTFRCDPISEHNRLYWYRQTLGQGPEFLTYFQNEAQLEKSRLLSDRFSAERPKGSFSTLEIQRTEQGDSAMYLCASSRTNEQYFGPGTRLTVT.

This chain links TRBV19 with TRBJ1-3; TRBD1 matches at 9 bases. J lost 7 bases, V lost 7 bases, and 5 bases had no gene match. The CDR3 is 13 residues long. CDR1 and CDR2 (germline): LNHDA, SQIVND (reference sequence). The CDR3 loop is CASMGTGWNTIYF. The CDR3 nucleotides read TGTGCCAGTATGGGGACAGGGTGGAACACCATATATTTT.

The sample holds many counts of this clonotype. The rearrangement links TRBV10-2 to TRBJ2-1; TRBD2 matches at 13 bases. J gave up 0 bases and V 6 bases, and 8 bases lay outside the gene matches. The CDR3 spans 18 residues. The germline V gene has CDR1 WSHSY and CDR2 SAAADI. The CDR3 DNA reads TGCGCCAGCAGGAAGGGACTAGCGGGAACAACCTCCTACAATGAGCAGTTCTTC. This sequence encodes CASRKGLAGTTSYNEQFF.

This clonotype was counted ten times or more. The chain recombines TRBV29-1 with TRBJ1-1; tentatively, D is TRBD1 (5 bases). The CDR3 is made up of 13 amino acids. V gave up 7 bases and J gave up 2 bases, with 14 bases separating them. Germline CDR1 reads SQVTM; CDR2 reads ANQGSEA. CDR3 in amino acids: CSALQGVNTEAFF. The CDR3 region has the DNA TGCAGCGCTCTGCAGGGAGTAAACACTGAAGCTTTCTTT.

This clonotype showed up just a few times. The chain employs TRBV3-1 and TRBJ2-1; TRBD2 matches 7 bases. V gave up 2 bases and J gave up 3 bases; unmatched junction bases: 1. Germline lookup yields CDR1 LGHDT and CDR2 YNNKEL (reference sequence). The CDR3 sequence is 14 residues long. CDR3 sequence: CASSQPGGYNEQFF. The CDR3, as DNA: TGTGCCAGCAGCCAACCGGGGGGCTACAATGAGCAGTTCTTC.

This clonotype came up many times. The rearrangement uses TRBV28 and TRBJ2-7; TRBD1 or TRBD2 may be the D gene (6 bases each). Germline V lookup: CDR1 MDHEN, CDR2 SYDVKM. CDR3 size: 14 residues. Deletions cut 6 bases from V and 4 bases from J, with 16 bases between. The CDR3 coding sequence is TGTGCCAGCAGGAGGGGGGTAGGGGTATACGAGCAGTACTTC. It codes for CASRRGVGVYEQYF.

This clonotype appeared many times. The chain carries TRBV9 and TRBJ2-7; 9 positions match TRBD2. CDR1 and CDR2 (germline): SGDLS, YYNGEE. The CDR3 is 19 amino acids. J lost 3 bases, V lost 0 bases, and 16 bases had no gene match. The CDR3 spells CASSVVFCSGLAGCYEQYF. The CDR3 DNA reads TGTGCCAGCAGCGTAGTCTTCTGCTCTGGGCTAGCGGGATGCTACGAGCAGTACTTC.